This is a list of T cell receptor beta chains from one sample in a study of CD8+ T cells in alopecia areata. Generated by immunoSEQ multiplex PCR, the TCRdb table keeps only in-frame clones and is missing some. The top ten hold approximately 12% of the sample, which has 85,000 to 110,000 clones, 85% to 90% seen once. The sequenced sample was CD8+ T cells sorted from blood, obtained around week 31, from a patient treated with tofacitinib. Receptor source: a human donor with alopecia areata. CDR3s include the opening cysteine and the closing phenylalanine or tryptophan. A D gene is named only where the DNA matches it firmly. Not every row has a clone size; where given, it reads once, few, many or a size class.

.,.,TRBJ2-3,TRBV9,CASSHQGLLGDTQYF,TGTGCCAGCAGTCATCAGGGACTCCTCGGAGATACGCAGTATTTT
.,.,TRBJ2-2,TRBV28,CASSYGWRAGELFF,TGTGCCAGCAGCTACGGGTGGCGGGCCGGGGAGCTGTTTTTT
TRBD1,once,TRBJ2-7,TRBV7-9,CASTGTGVYEQYF,TGTGCCAGCACCGGGACAGGAGTGTACGAGCAGTACTTC
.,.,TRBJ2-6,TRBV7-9,CANEQPPGRLSSGANVLTF,TGTGCCAACGAACAACCACCGGGACGGTTAAGCTCTGGGGCCAACGTCCTGACTTTC
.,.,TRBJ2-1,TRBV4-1,CASGERANSYNEQFF,TGCGCCAGCGGAGAGCGGGCCAATTCCTACAATGAGCAGTTCTTC
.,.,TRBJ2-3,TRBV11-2,CASSSNVEPTTDTQYF,TGTGCCAGCAGCTCTAACGTGGAGCCCACCACAGATACGCAGTATTTT
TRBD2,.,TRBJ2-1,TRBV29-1,CSPAVAGAHNEQFF,TGCAGCCCGGCAGTAGCGGGAGCACACAATGAGCAGTTCTTC
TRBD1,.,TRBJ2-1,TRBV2,CASSDRQGSYNEQFF,TGTGCCAGCAGCGACCGACAGGGCTCCTACAATGAGCAGTTCTTC
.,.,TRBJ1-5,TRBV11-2,CASSLGFGSNQPQHF,TGTGCCAGCAGCTTAGGTTTCGGTAGCAATCAGCCCCAGCATTTT
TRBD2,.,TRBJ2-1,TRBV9,CASSVGLAGGYNEQFF,TGTGCCAGCAGCGTAGGACTAGCGGGCGGATACAATGAGCAGTTCTTC
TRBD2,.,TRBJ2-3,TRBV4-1,CASSQDGSGGGATDTQYF,TGCGCCAGCAGCCAAGATGGGTCGGGCGGGGGGGCTACAGATACGCAGTATTTT
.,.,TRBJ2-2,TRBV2,CASSGGFWLKGNTGELFF,TGTGCCAGCAGTGGGGGTTTTTGGCTAAAGGGAAACACCGGGGAGCTGTTTTTT
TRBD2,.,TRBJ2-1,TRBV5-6,CASSLGLAGVEWQFF,TGTGCCAGCAGCCTGGGACTAGCGGGAGTGGAGTGGCAGTTCTTC
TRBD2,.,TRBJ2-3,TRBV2,CASRDIAGPADTQYF,TGTGCCAGCAGAGACATAGCGGGTCCCGCAGATACGCAGTATTTT
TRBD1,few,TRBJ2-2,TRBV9,CASSLGQGAGGELFF,TGTGCCAGCAGCCTCGGACAGGGGGCGGGCGGGGAGCTGTTTTTT
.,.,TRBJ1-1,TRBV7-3,CASSLIREVNYEAFF,TGTGCCAGCAGCTTAATTCGGGAGGTAAACTATGAAGCTTTCTTT
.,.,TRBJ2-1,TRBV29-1,CSFPGVRDGSYNEQFF,TGCAGCTTCCCGGGGGTCAGGGACGGGTCCTACAATGAGCAGTTCTTC
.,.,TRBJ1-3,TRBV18,CASSPVYQNTIYF,TGTGCCAGCTCACCCGTCTATCAAAACACCATATATTTT
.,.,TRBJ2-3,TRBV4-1,CASSQEWGTDTQYF,TGCGCCAGCAGCCAAGAATGGGGCACAGATACGCAGTATTTT
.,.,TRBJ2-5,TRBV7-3,CASSLTGARETQYF,TGTGCCAGCAGCTTAACGGGGGCGCGGGAGACCCAGTACTTC
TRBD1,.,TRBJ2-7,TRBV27,CASSLRTGGNEQYF,TGTGCCAGCAGTTTAAGGACAGGGGGTAACGAGCAGTACTTC
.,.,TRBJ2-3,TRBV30,CAWSVPDTQYF,TGTGCCTGGAGTGTACCAGATACGCAGTATTTT
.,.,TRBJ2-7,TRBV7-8,CASSSPDSYEQYF,TGTGCCAGCAGCTCTCCTGACTCCTACGAGCAGTACTTC
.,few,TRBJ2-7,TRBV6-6,CASSYGGADFEQYF,TGTGCCAGCAGTTACGGGGGGGCGGATTTCGAGCAGTACTTC
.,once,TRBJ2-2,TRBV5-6,CASSFTGELFF,TGTGCCAGCAGCTTCACCGGGGAGCTGTTTTTT
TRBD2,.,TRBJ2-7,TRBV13,CASSSGLAAVAEQYF,TGTGCCAGCAGCTCGGGACTAGCGGCAGTTGCTGAGCAGTACTTC
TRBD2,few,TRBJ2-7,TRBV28,CASRPRGGDEQYF,TGTGCCAGCAGGCCCCGGGGGGGGGACGAGCAGTACTTC
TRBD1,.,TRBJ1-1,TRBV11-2,CASSLTGEVTFF,TGTGCCAGCAGCCTAACAGGGGAAGTGACTTTCTTT
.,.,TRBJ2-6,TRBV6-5,CASSSGATANVLTF,TGTGCCAGCAGTTCGGGGGCAACGGCCAACGTCCTGACTTTC
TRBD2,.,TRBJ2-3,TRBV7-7,CASSFSSGSTDTQYF,TGTGCTAGCAGCTTTTCTAGCGGGAGCACAGATACGCAGTATTTT
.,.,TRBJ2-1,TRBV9,CASSAVNRGGNEQFF,TGTGCCAGCAGCGCCGTGAACAGGGGGGGCAATGAGCAGTTCTTC
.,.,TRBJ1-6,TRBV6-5,CASSSPPEAGNSPLHF,TGTGCCAGCAGTTCCCCTCCGGAGGCGGGGAATTCACCCCTCCACTTT
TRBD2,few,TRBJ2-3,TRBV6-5,CASSYSGRGTDTQYF,TGTGCCAGCAGTTACTCGGGGAGGGGCACAGATACGCAGTATTTT
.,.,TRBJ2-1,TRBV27,CASTTSPNNEQFF,TGTGCCAGCACGACTAGTCCTAACAATGAGCAGTTCTTC
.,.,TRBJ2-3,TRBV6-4,CASSDRRGTDTQYF,TGTGCCAGCAGTGATCGGAGGGGCACAGATACGCAGTATTTT
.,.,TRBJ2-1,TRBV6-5,CASSGNSFNEQFF,TGTGCCAGCAGTGGAAATTCGTTCAATGAGCAGTTCTTC
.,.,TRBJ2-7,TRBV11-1,CASSLEVGPAYEQYF,TGTGCCAGCAGCTTAGAAGTGGGCCCCGCCTACGAGCAGTACTTC
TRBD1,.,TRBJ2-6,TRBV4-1,CASSPPGQGRSGANVLTF,TGCGCCAGCAGCCCCCCGGGACAGGGCCGATCTGGGGCCAACGTCCTGACTTTC
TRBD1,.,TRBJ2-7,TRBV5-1,CASSTNLDRGSYEQYF,TGCGCCAGCAGCACAAATCTCGACAGGGGCTCCTACGAGCAGTACTTC
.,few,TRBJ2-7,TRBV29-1,CSAIADTSYEQYF,TGCAGCGCCATAGCGGATACCTCCTACGAGCAGTACTTC
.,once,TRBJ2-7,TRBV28,CASRTVVGSADYEQYF,TGTGCCAGCAGAACCGTCGTTGGTAGCGCAGACTACGAGCAATACTTC
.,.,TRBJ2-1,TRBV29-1,CSVEDLYNEQFF,TGCAGCGTTGAAGATTTGTACAATGAGCAGTTCTTC
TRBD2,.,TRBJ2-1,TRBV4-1,CASSQDPSGMYNEQFF,TGCGCCAGCAGCCAAGATCCTAGCGGGATGTACAATGAGCAGTTCTTC
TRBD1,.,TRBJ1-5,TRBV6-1,CASSDRDRETVLNQPQHF,TGTGCCAGCAGTGACCGGGACAGGGAAACGGTGTTGAATCAGCCCCAGCATTTT
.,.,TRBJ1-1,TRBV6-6,CASRRTRPWNSEAFF,TGTGCCAGCAGGAGAACGCGTCCCTGGAACTCTGAAGCTTTCTTT
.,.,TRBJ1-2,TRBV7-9,CASSLSAGVGGGYTF,TGTGCCAGCAGCTTATCCGCAGGGGTGGGTGGTGGCTACACCTTC
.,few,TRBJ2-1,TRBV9,CASSAEGGEQFF,TGTGCCAGCAGCGCGGAAGGGGGTGAGCAGTTCTTC
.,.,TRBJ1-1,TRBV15,CATSRDWRGWNTEAFF,TGTGCCACCAGCAGAGATTGGAGAGGGTGGAACACTGAAGCTTTCTTT
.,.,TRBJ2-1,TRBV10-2,CASSEGDIAHEQFF,TGCGCCAGCAGTGAGGGGGACATAGCCCATGAGCAGTTCTTC
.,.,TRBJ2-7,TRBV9,CASSARVDSFSYEQYF,TGTGCCAGCAGTGCCCGGGTGGACTCTTTCTCCTACGAGCAGTACTTC
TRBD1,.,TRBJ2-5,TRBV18,CASSPERGREETQYF,TGTGCCAGCTCACCAGAGAGGGGGCGCGAAGAGACCCAGTACTTC
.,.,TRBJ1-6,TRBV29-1,CSVRGHVNSPLHF,TGCAGCGTTAGGGGACACGTTAATTCACCCCTCCACTTT
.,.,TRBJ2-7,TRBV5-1,CASSPDYEQYF,TGCGCCAGCAGCCCCGACTACGAGCAGTACTTC
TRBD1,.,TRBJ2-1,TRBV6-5,CASSNLQGPNEQFF,TGTGCCAGCAGTAACCTACAGGGGCCTAACGAGCAGTTCTTC
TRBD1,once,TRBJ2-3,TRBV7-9,CASSGHRGRIRRGDTQYF,TGTGCCAGCAGCGGTCACAGGGGGCGGATTAGAAGAGGGGATACGCAGTATTTT
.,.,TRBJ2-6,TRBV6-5,CASSKQESGANVLTF,TGTGCCAGCAGCAAACAAGAATCCGGGGCCAACGTCCTGACTTTC
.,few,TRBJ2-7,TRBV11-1,CASSPFGGTERYEQYF,TGTGCCAGCAGCCCCTTCGGCGGGACAGAGAGATACGAGCAGTACTTC
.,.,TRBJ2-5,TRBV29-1,CSAYFGREGWGETQYF,TGCAGCGCCTACTTCGGGCGCGAGGGTTGGGGAGAGACCCAGTACTTC